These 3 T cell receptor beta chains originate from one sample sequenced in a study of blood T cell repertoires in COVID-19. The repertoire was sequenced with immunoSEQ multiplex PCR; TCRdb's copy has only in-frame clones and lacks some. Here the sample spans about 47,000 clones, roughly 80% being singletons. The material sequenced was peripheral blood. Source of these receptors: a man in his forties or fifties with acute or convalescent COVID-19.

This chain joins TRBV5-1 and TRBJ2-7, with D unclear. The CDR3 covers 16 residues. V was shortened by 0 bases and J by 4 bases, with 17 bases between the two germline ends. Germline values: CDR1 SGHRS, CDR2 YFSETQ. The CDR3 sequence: CASSLDAGPIYYEQYF. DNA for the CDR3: TGCGCCAGCAGCTTGGATGCAGGTCCTATCTATTACGAGCAGTACTTC.

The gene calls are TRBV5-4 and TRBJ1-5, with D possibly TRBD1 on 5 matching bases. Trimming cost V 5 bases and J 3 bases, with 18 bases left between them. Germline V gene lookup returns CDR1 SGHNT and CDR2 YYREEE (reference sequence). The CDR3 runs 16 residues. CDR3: CASRSYGGGINQPQHF. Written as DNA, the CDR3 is TGTGCCAGCAGGAGTTACGGGGGAGGGATCAATCAGCCCCAGCATTTT.

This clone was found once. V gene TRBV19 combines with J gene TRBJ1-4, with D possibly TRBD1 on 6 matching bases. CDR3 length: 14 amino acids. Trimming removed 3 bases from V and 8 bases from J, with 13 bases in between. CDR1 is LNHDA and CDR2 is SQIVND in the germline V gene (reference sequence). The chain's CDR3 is CASSIEGGIEKLFF. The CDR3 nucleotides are TGTGCCAGTAGTATCGAAGGGGGAATCGAAAAACTGTTTTTT. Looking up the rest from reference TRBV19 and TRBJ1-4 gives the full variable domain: DGGITQSPKYLFRKEGQNVTLSCEQNLNHDAMYWYRQDPGQGLRLIYYSQIVNDFQKGDIAEGYSVSREKKESFPLTVTSAQKNPTAFYLCASSIEGGIEKLFFGSGTQLSVL.